These 20 T cell receptor beta chains originate from one sample sequenced in a study of blood T cell repertoires in COVID-19. Sequencing was performed with immunoSEQ multiplex PCR; in TCRdb, only in-frame clones are kept and a portion is missing. Among about 320,000 clones listed, about nine tenths were seen once. The sequencing sample was made of PBMCs or T cells enriched from blood (not recorded which). These receptors originate from a man between 60 and 75 years old who had recovered from COVID-19.

This clone came up once. The genes are TRBV7-2 and TRBJ2-7; 9 bases agree with TRBD2. CDR1 SGHTA and CDR2 FQGNSA come from the germline V gene. This CDR3 is built from 14 residues. The V and J ends lost 5 bases and 2 bases, in that order; junction bases with no gene match: 4. The CDR3 spells CASSTGLAPYEQYF. CDR3 DNA sequence: TGTGCCAGCAGCACGGGACTAGCCCCCTACGAGCAGTACTTC.

This rearrangement joins TRBV30 to TRBJ2-7; a possible D gene is TRBD1 (5 bases). V gave up 0 bases and J gave up 9 bases, with 12 bases separating them. This CDR3 region has 12 residues. CDR1 GTSNPN and CDR2 SVGIG come from the germline V gene (reference sequence). CDR3 loop: CAWSVLRVGQYF. Here the CDR3 DNA reads TGTGCCTGGAGTGTACTCAGGGTAGGGCAGTACTTC.

This clone came up a few times. The chain couples TRBV3-1 (or the pseudogene TRBV3-2) to TRBJ2-5; D possibly corresponds to TRBD1 (5 bases). Trimming took 2 bases from V and 3 from J, leaving 13 bases between them. The CDR3 totals 15 residues. Germline CDR1 is LGHDT and CDR2 is YNNKEL (reference sequence). Here the CDR3 DNA reads TGTGCCAGCAGCCAACGAATGGGCAGGGAAGAGACCCAGTACTTC. It is translated as CASSQRMGREETQYF.

The rearrangement joins TRBV5-1 to TRBJ2-4; tentative D call: TRBD1 (5 bases). In germline, CDR1 is SGHRS, CDR2 YFSETQ. The CDR3 sequence is 17 residues long. The germline V and J ends were trimmed by 0 bases and 1 base, with 14 bases remaining between them. The CDR3 reads CASSLADSPVAKNIQYF. CDR3 bases: TGCGCCAGCAGCTTGGCCGACAGCCCCGTTGCCAAAAACATTCAGTACTTC.

The chain recombines TRBV4-1 with TRBJ2-1, with 9 bases fitting TRBD2. Losses at the gene ends were 1 base for V and 9 bases for J; bases not matched to a gene: 7. CDR1 is MGHRA and CDR2 is YSYEKL in the germline V gene. This CDR3 region has 15 residues. The CDR3 nucleotides read TGCGCCAGCAGCCAAGGCGGGAGGGCCCCTGGTGAGCAGTTCTTC. Translating it yields CASSQGGRAPGEQFF.

Only a few counts were recorded for this clone. This sequence joins TRBV30 and TRBJ1-5, with 8 bases that match TRBD1. Germline V gene sequence: CDR1 GTSNPN, CDR2 SVGIG (reference sequence). Trimming at V came to 3 bases and at J to 5 bases, leaving 12 bases not matched to a gene. The CDR3 has 16 amino acids. DNA of the CDR3: TGTGCCTGGAGCACCCTAGGACAGGGAGGGGATCAGCCCCAGCATTTT. It yields the protein CAWSTLGQGGDQPQHF.

The chain recombines TRBV7-9 with TRBJ2-7, with 7 bases fitting TRBD1. Germline V gene lookup returns CDR1 SEHNR and CDR2 FQNEAQ (reference sequence). The CDR3 has 17 amino acids. The V gene end was trimmed by 5 bases and the J gene end by 7 bases; junction bases not matched to a gene: 20. This CDR3 is CASSTDRVAVGTGEQYF. In DNA, the CDR3 is TGTGCCAGCAGCACCGACAGGGTGGCTGTAGGCACAGGTGAGCAGTACTTC.

The chain joins TRBV5-1 to TRBJ1-5, with a possible D match to TRBD1 (5 bases). The CDR3 sequence is 16 residues long. Germline lookup yields CDR1 SGHRS and CDR2 YFSETQ. V was trimmed by 0 bases and J by 4 bases, leaving 14 bases between them. CDR3 in amino acids: CASSLGWGGENQPQHF. The CDR3 DNA reads as TGCGCCAGCAGCTTGGGATGGGGAGGGGAGAATCAGCCCCAGCATTTT.

This clone was seen once. One end of the junction varies from germline; a read error may be responsible. The chain carries TRBV25-1 and TRBJ2-5; 10 nucleotides align to TRBD2. Germline CDR1 MGHDK, CDR2 SYGVNS. The CDR3 length is 14 residues. The CDR3 spells CASSDFLAGEAQYF. The CDR3 nucleotides are TGTGCCAGCAGTGATTTTCTAGCGGGAGAGGCCCAGTACTTC.

V usage is TRBV28 and J usage is TRBJ2-2, with TRBD2 as a possible D gene (5 bases). CDR3 length: 15 residues. V lost 2 bases and J 0 bases, leaving 7 bases between the germline ends. The germline V gene has CDR1 MDHEN and CDR2 SYDVKM. CDR3 sequence: CASSLEAANTGELFF. As DNA, the CDR3 is TGTGCCAGCAGTTTAGAAGCGGCGAACACCGGGGAGCTGTTTTTT.

The rearrangement uses TRBV7-2 and TRBJ1-5; D remains unclear. The CDR3 covers 17 residues. Germline CDR1 reads SGHTA; CDR2 reads FQGNSA. V was trimmed by 1 base and J by 2 bases, leaving 15 bases between them. The CDR3 protein is CASSLERPGYGNQPQHF. The CDR3 DNA follows: TGTGCCAGCAGCTTAGAGAGACCGGGTTATGGCAATCAGCCCCAGCATTTT. Looking up the rest from reference TRBV7-2 and TRBJ1-5 gives the full variable domain: GAGVSQSPSNKVTEKGKDVELRCDPISGHTALYWYRQSLGQGLEFLIYFQGNSAPDKSGLPSDRFSAERTGGSVSTLTIQRTQQEDSAVYLCASSLERPGYGNQPQHFGDGTRLSIL.

With respect to this clone: The sample contains more than one DNA sequence encoding this CDR3. The chain is built from TRBV6-5 and TRBJ2-2; 8 bases match TRBD2. The CDR3 is made up of 15 amino acids. J was trimmed by 1 base and V by 6 bases; bases with no gene match: 4. Looked up from germline, CDR1 is MNHEY and CDR2 is SVGAGI. Written as DNA, the CDR3 is TGTGCCAGCAGAACTAGCGGCTTGAACACCGGGGAGCTGTTTTTT. Encoded protein: CASRTSGLNTGELFF.

This chain connects TRBV28 to TRBJ1-1; no reliable D call. The germline V and J ends were trimmed by 10 bases and 0 bases, with 12 bases remaining between them. This CDR3 has 13 amino acids. Per the germline V gene, CDR1 is MDHEN and CDR2 is SYDVKM. CDR3 residues: CAIGDPLNTEAFF. The CDR3 coding sequence is TGTGCCATCGGAGACCCCTTGAACACTGAAGCTTTCTTT. Supplemented by reference TRBV28 and TRBJ1-1, the full variable domain reads DVKVTQSSRYLVKRTGEKVFLECVQDMDHENMFWYRQDPGLGLRLIYFSYDVKMKEKGDIPEGYSVSREKKERFSLILESASTNQTSMYLCAIGDPLNTEAFFGQGTRLTVV.

The chain recombines TRBV18 with TRBJ1-3; D unresolved. V gave up 3 bases and J gave up 4 bases, with 19 bases separating them. This CDR3 region has 17 residues. Germline CDR1 KGHSH, CDR2 LQKENI. CDR3 sequence: CASSPQTEGLFGNTIYF. CDR3 sequence (DNA): TGTGCCAGCTCACCCCAAACGGAAGGACTGTTCGGAAACACCATATATTTT.

This CDR3 is CATSDSRPGTGNTEAFF. The CDR3 nucleotides are TGTGCCACCAGTGATTCCCGCCCCGGGACAGGGAACACTGAAGCTTTCTTT. This chain joins TRBV24-1 and TRBJ1-1, with 8 bases aligning to TRBD1. CDR3 length: 17 amino acids. J was trimmed by 1 base and V by 2 bases; bases with no gene match: 8. Per the germline V gene, CDR1 is KGHDR and CDR2 is SFDVKD.

This sequence joins TRBV14 and TRBJ2-1; TRBD2 might be the D (6 bases). The CDR3 runs 17 residues. The germline gives CDR1 SGHDN, CDR2 FVKESK. V gave up 4 bases and J gave up 8 bases, with 24 bases separating them. DNA of the CDR3: TGTGCCAGCAGCCTCCAATGGGCGGGGTCCCAAACCCATGAGCAGTTCTTC. Protein: CASSLQWAGSQTHEQFF.

The genes are TRBV27 and TRBJ2-7; 8 bases align to TRBD2. Trimming at V came to 5 bases and at J to 3 bases, leaving 3 bases not matched to a gene. The CDR3 totals 13 residues. The V gene's germline CDR1 is MNHEY and CDR2 SMNVEV (reference sequence). The CDR3 sequence: CASSPGTSYEQYF. CDR3 coding DNA: TGTGCCAGCAGTCCCGGGACTAGCTACGAGCAGTACTTC.

The chain uses TRBV6-2 or TRBV6-3 and TRBJ1-2; TRBD1 is a possible D gene (6 bases). This CDR3 spans 14 amino acids. V was pared by 2 bases and J by 7 bases, with 14 bases between. Germline V gene data show CDR1 as MNHEY and CDR2 as SVGEGT. The CDR3 region is CASSYQDRIGGYTF. The CDR3 bases are TGTGCCAGCAGTTACCAGGACAGAATCGGTGGCTACACCTTC.

V and J are TRBV4-1 and TRBJ1-3; 7 bases are shared with TRBD1. The CDR3 has 16 residues. Germline V lookup: CDR1 MGHRA, CDR2 YSYEKL. Unmatched junction bases numbered 5, after V lost 0 bases and J lost 3 bases. The CDR3 nucleotides read TGCGCCAGCAGCCAAGATCCGGGACAGAGTGGAAACACCATATATTTT. This codes for CASSQDPGQSGNTIYF.

The CDR3 spells CASSFIGDNEKLFF. CDR3 DNA sequence: TGTGCCAGCAGCTTTATAGGGGATAATGAAAAACTGTTTTTT. The V call is TRBV7-9, the J call TRBJ1-4; a weak D match, TRBD1 (5 bases). This CDR3 region has 14 residues. Germline V gene data show CDR1 as SEHNR and CDR2 as FQNEAQ (reference sequence). Trimming took off 3 bases at V and 4 bases at J, with 9 bases between the two ends.